Listed below are T cell receptor beta chains from one sample, sequenced in a study of radiotherapy plus CTLA-4 blockade in lung cancer. Sequenced by immunoSEQ multiplex PCR; TCRdb stores in-frame clones only, minus some. The sample has 45,000 to 60,000 clones, 65% to 80% seen once; the top ten hold around 2.4%. Sample: peripheral blood, taken from a patient treated with radiotherapy plus ipilimumab. The receptors come from a human donor with non-small cell lung cancer whose response to radiotherapy plus ipilimumab could not be evaluated. CDR3s include the opening cysteine and the closing phenylalanine or tryptophan. Each record gives: clone size, D gene, J gene, V gene, CDR3 DNA, CDR3 protein. D genes are given only for firm matches. Part of the rows lack a size; the others show once, few, many or a class for expanded clones.

>NA|NA|TRBJ1-1|TRBV6-5
TGTGCCAGCAGCCTGGACAGCTATGAAGCTTTCTTT
CASSLDSYEAFF
>NA|TRBD1|TRBJ2-2|TRBV28
TGTGCCAGCAGTCCTAGGGACAGGGCCCCCACCGGGGAGCTGTTTTTT
CASSPRDRAPTGELFF
>NA|TRBD1|TRBJ1-2|TRBV7-2
TGTGCCAGCAGACGACAGGGGATCGGCTACACCTTC
CASRRQGIGYTF
>NA|NA|TRBJ1-2|TRBV6-6
TGTGCCAGCAGTTATCGGCAGGGGCACAACTATGGCTACACCTTC
CASSYRQGHNYGYTF
>NA|TRBD2|TRBJ2-7|TRBV4-2
TGTGCCAGCAGCCTCGGACTAGCGGGAGTCAGTTCCTACGAGCAGTACTTC
CASSLGLAGVSSYEQYF
>NA|TRBD2|TRBJ2-3|TRBV9
TGTGCCAGCAGCAAGGGCCAACTAGCGCCGAGCACAGATACGCAGTATTTT
CASSKGQLAPSTDTQYF
>NA|NA|TRBJ1-2|TRBV28
TGTGCCAGCAGTTTACGACAGTGGAGTGGCTACACCTTC
CASSLRQWSGYTF
>NA|NA|TRBJ2-7|TRBV27
TGTGCCAGCAGTAGTGGGCTCGTCTACGAGCAGTACTTC
CASSSGLVYEQYF
>NA|NA|TRBJ2-5|TRBV5-8
TGTGCCAGCAGCTTGTATCCACATTCGGAGACCCAGTACTTC
CASSLYPHSETQYF
>NA|TRBD2|TRBJ2-3|TRBV2
TGTGCCAGCAGTGAACTAGCGGGAGCGTTAGATACGCAGTATTTT
CASSELAGALDTQYF
>NA|NA|TRBJ2-7|TRBV21-1
TGTGCCAGATCGGGGTCATATCGAGAAGGGCAGTACTTC
CARSGSYREGQYF
>NA|TRBD2|TRBJ2-1|TRBV19
TGTGCCAGTAGTATACGGGGGGATCCCTACAATGAGCAGTTCTTC
CASSIRGDPYNEQFF
>NA|TRBD1|TRBJ1-5|TRBV2
TGTGCCAGCGTGAGTACAGGGGGCTTCAATCAGCCCCAGCATTTT
CASVSTGGFNQPQHF
>NA|NA|TRBJ2-7|TRBV5-1
TGCGCCAGCAGCTTAGGAACAGGGTTAGTAGTCTACGAGCAGTACTTC
CASSLGTGLVVYEQYF
>NA|NA|TRBJ2-7|TRBV4-3
TGCGCCAGCAGCCAAGACAGGGGACTAAGGGACCCTACGAGGGAGTACTTC
CASSQDRGLRDPTREYF
>NA|NA|TRBJ2-1|TRBV7-3
TGTGCCAGCAGCGGCGGCGGATCCTACAATGAGCAGTTCTTC
CASSGGGSYNEQFF
>NA|TRBD2|TRBJ2-7|TRBV7-2
TGTGCCAGCACCTTAGCGGGAGGGCCGGAGGAGCAGTACTTC
CASTLAGGPEEQYF
>NA|NA|TRBJ2-5|TRBV5-1
TGCGCCAGCAGCTTGGTGGGCAGCCAAGAGACCCAGTACTTC
CASSLVGSQETQYF
>few|TRBD2|TRBJ2-2|TRBV7-2
TGCGCCAGCAGCTTGGCACCAGGGCGGGGGAGATCGAACACCGGGGAGCTGTTTTTT
CASSLAPGRGRSNTGELFF
>NA|TRBD1|TRBJ2-7|TRBV30
TGTGCCTGGGCTCTCCGGGACAGTGGTACCGAGCAGTACTTC
CAWALRDSGTEQYF
>NA|TRBD1|TRBJ2-1|TRBV7-8
TGTGCCAGCAGCACAGGGGGACAGGGACGTTTCTTC
CASSTGGQGRFF
>NA|NA|TRBJ1-6|TRBV5-1
TGCGCCAGCAGCGGCGGGGCTCTGACGGGTTCACCCCTCCACTTT
CASSGGALTGSPLHF
>NA|NA|TRBJ1-3|TRBV9
TGTGCCAGCAGCTCCGATAGTTCTGGAAACACCATATATTTT
CASSSDSSGNTIYF
>NA|NA|TRBJ1-1|TRBV28
TGTGCCACCCTAGGACAGATGAACACTGAAGCTTTCTTT
CATLGQMNTEAFF
>NA|TRBD2|TRBJ2-2|TRBV19
TGTGCCAGTACCTCTAGCGGGGCTTGGTTCAACACCGGGGAGCTGTTTTTT
CASTSSGAWFNTGELFF
>NA|NA|TRBJ1-1|TRBV18
TGTGCCAGCTCACCAGCCCCTCAGGGTGAAGCTTTCTTT
CASSPAPQGEAFF
>NA|NA|TRBJ1-2|TRBV4-3
TGCGCCAGCAGCCACAGCGACCGCCACGGCGGTGGCTACACCTTC
CASSHSDRHGGGYTF
>NA|NA|TRBJ1-2|TRBV15
TGTGCCACCAGCAGTCCCCGGGACACTTGGTACGATGGCTACACCTTC
CATSSPRDTWYDGYTF
>NA|NA|TRBJ2-3|TRBV6-5
TGTGCCAGCAGTAGCCCGGGGGGCCCCACAGATACGCAGTATTTT
CASSSPGGPTDTQYF
>NA|TRBD1|TRBJ2-2|TRBV5-4
TGTGCCAGCAGCTTTGTAGGGGGCCCTAGCGGGGAGCTGTTTTTT
CASSFVGGPSGELFF
>NA|TRBD1|TRBJ2-7|TRBV19
TGTGCCAGTAGTATCCGGACAGGGTTATTCGGCGAGCAGTACTTC
CASSIRTGLFGEQYF
>NA|TRBD2|TRBJ2-1|TRBV4-2
TGTGCCAGCAGCCACCCGACTAGCGGGTCTGAGCAGTTCTTC
CASSHPTSGSEQFF
>NA|TRBD2|TRBJ2-7|TRBV7-2
TGTGCCAGCAGCCTCCACGGACTAGACGAGCAGTACTTC
CASSLHGLDEQYF